Listed here are 24 T cell receptor beta chains from one sample, sequenced in a study of blood T cell repertoires in COVID-19. Data came from immunoSEQ multiplex PCR; TCRdb stores just in-frame clones and leaves some out. The sample includes 470,000 or so clones, about 85% of them seen just once. Sequenced sample: PBMCs or T cells enriched from blood (not recorded which). The receptors were gathered from a woman aged 18-29 years with acute COVID-19.

The DNA of the CDR3 is TGTGCCAGTAGTACTCCTTCTATTGGTAACTATGGCTACACCTTC. Its translation: CASSTPSIGNYGYTF. The V and J genes are TRBV19 and TRBJ1-2; D is unclear. V lost 4 bases, J lost 1 base, and 13 bases lay in between. The CDR3 extends over 15 amino acids. The germline CDR1 and CDR2 sequences are LNHDA and SQIVND (reference sequence).

This rearrangement joins TRBV7-3 to TRBJ2-6; D gene unclear. Germline CDR1 SGHTA, CDR2 FQGTGA. The germline V and J ends were trimmed by 5 bases and 0 bases, with 5 bases remaining between them. The CDR3 totals 14 residues. The CDR3 region is CASSTNSGANVLTF. CDR3 coding DNA: TGTGCCAGCAGCACAAACTCTGGGGCCAACGTCCTGACTTTC.

This chain links TRBV10-1 with TRBJ1-1; D might be TRBD1 (5 bases). CDR1 WNHNN and CDR2 SYGVQD come from the germline V gene (reference sequence). Trimming shortened V by 5 bases and J by 11 bases, and 15 bases separated the two germline ends. The CDR3 contains 12 residues. CDR3 sequence (DNA): TGCGCCAGCAGTCCCGGGGGTAGTTCTGCTTTCTTT. It specifies CASSPGGSSAFF.

This rearrangement joins TRBV5-1 to TRBJ2-5, with 7 bases that match TRBD1. The CDR3 has 13 amino acids. J gave up 5 bases and V 6 bases, and 7 bases lay outside the gene matches. Germline loops: CDR1 SGHRS, CDR2 YFSETQ. The CDR3 protein is CASTGTDGETQYF. The CDR3 DNA follows: TGCGCCAGCACCGGGACAGACGGGGAGACCCAGTACTTC.

The CDR3 DNA is TGTGCCAGCAGCTTAGGTGGGGCAATCCAGCCCCAGCATTTT. Protein: CASSLGGAIQPQHF. V is TRBV7-8 and J is TRBJ1-5; TRBD1 might be the D (5 bases). This CDR3 is built from 14 residues. CDR1 and CDR2 (germline): SGHVS, FQNEAQ. V lost 1 base and J lost 7, with 11 bases in between.

This clone was seen a handful of times. The rearrangement joins TRBV29-1 to TRBJ1-4, with TRBD1 matching 10 bases. CDR3 size: 14 residues. Trimming removed 5 bases from V and 8 bases from J; junction bases left unmatched: 8. Germline V lookup: CDR1 SQVTM, CDR2 ANQGSEA. DNA for the CDR3: TGCAGCGTTATGACCGGGACAGGGGACGAAAAACTGTTTTTT. Protein: CSVMTGTGDEKLFF.

This chain links TRBV19 with TRBJ1-4, with 9 nucleotides matching TRBD1. After removal of 8 bases from V and 7 bases from J, the junction contained 14 bases not matched to a gene. This CDR3 has 16 amino acids. The V gene's germline CDR1 is LNHDA and CDR2 SQIVND (reference sequence). CDR3 sequence: CASSGTGNRGPEKLFF. The CDR3 DNA reads as TGTGCCAGTTCCGGGACAGGGAATCGGGGACCTGAAAAACTGTTTTTT. Looking up the rest from reference TRBV19 and TRBJ1-4 gives the full variable domain: DGGITQSPKYLFRKEGQNVTLSCEQNLNHDAMYWYRQDPGQGLRLIYYSQIVNDFQKGDIAEGYSVSREKKESFPLTVTSAQKNPTAFYLCASSGTGNRGPEKLFFGSGTQLSVL.

The chain employs TRBV5-1 and TRBJ2-3, with 10 bases lining up with TRBD1. The ends lost 4 bases at V and 3 bases at J; junction bases unmatched: 5. The length of the CDR3 is 15 residues. CDR1 is SGHRS, CDR2 YFSETQ, per germline. The DNA for the CDR3 is TGCGCCAGCAGCGCGGGACAGGGGACTACAGATACGCAGTATTTT. This sequence encodes CASSAGQGTTDTQYF. Variable domain in full (rest from reference TRBV5-1 and TRBJ2-3): KAGVTQTPRYLIKTRGQQVTLSCSPISGHRSVSWYQQTPGQGLQFLFEYFSETQRNKGNFPGRFSGRQFSNSRSEMNVSTLELGDSALYLCASSAGQGTTDTQYFGPGTRLTVL.

For this clone: Other DNA sequences in the sample encode the same CDR3. The chain has TRBV30 and TRBJ2-7; 8 nucleotides agree with TRBD2. The germline CDR1 and CDR2 sequences are GTSNPN and SVGIG (reference sequence). The J segment lost 2 bases and the V segment lost 0 bases, leaving 3 bases of the junction unmatched. The CDR3 consists of 14 residues. CDR3 sequence reads: CAWSVSGSAYEQYF. The CDR3 DNA is TGTGCCTGGAGTGTGAGCGGGAGTGCCTACGAGCAGTACTTC.

The V gene is TRBV7-6, the J gene TRBJ1-3; TRBD1 aligns across 8 bases. Germline-derived CDR1 and CDR2 are SGHVS and FNYEAQ. The CDR3 contains 15 residues. The J segment lost 2 bases and the V segment lost 4 bases, leaving 4 bases of the junction unmatched. The CDR3 DNA reads TGTGCCAGCAGCTCCAGGACAGGGACTGGAAACACCATATATTTT. Translated: CASSSRTGTGNTIYF.

The chain is built from TRBV3-1 (or the pseudogene TRBV3-2) and TRBJ2-3; 7 bases agree with TRBD2. The germline gives CDR1 LGHDT, CDR2 YNNKEL (reference sequence). The CDR3 runs 15 residues. J was trimmed by 1 base and V by 3 bases; bases with no gene match: 4. CDR3 protein: CASSHRGVGTDTQYF. The CDR3 nucleotides are TGTGCCAGCAGCCATCGGGGGGTGGGCACAGATACGCAGTATTTT.

The genes are TRBV11-3 and TRBJ2-1; 11 nucleotides agree with TRBD2. The ends lost 9 bases at V and 10 bases at J; junction bases unmatched: 14. Per germline, CDR1 SGHNT and CDR2 YENEEA. The CDR3 is 15 amino acids. In DNA, the CDR3 is TGTGCCAGTAGTACTAGCGGGAGATCTTCAGGGGAGCAGTTCTTC. This codes for CASSTSGRSSGEQFF. The variable domain in full, completed from reference TRBV11-3 and TRBJ2-1, reads EAGVVQSPRYKIIEKKQPVAFWCNPISGHNTLYWYLQNLGQGPELLIRYENEEAVDDSQLPKDRFSAERLKGVDSTLKIQPAELGDSAVYLCASSTSGRSSGEQFFGPGTRLTVL.

In this sample, this clone turned up once. The J gene is TRBJ2-3, the V gene TRBV5-1; TRBD2 agrees at 10 bases. V gave up 4 bases and J gave up 5 bases; unmatched junction bases: 13. The CDR3 has 17 residues. Germline CDR1 SGHRS, CDR2 YFSETQ. The CDR3 spells CASSQDASGGSGDTQYF. CDR3 DNA sequence: TGCGCCAGCAGCCAAGACGCTAGCGGGGGTAGTGGAGATACGCAGTATTTT.

This clone was seen once. The rearrangement joins TRBV7-2 to TRBJ2-7; D may be TRBD2 (5 bases). CDR3 length equals 14 residues. Trimming pared 1 base from V and 2 bases from J, leaving 9 bases between. CDR1 and CDR2 from the germline V gene are SGHTA and FQGNSA. CDR3 coding DNA: TGTGCCAGCAGCTTAGGACTACTCACCTACGAGCAGTACTTC. Its translation: CASSLGLLTYEQYF.

As regards this clone: Other DNA sequences of this sample code for an identical CDR3. The chain combines TRBV9 with TRBJ2-7, with a tentative D call TRBD1 (5 bases). CDR1 and CDR2 from the germline V gene are SGDLS and YYNGEE. The CDR3 length is 11 residues. Deletions cut 4 bases from V and 6 bases from J, with 8 bases between. CDR3 coding DNA: TGTGCCAGCAGCCAGGGCGCCGAGCAGTACTTC. This sequence encodes CASSQGAEQYF.

This rearrangement joins TRBV19 to TRBJ1-5, with D perhaps TRBD1 (6 bases). Trimming stripped 2 bases from V and 4 bases from J, with 6 bases between. This CDR3 contains 13 residues. Germline V lookup: CDR1 LNHDA, CDR2 SQIVND (reference sequence). DNA for the CDR3: TGTGCCAGTAGTATAACAGGGAATCAGCCCCAGCATTTT. It encodes CASSITGNQPQHF.

The gene calls are TRBV19 and TRBJ1-5; TRBD1 aligns across 7 bases. Germline V gene lookup returns CDR1 LNHDA and CDR2 SQIVND (reference sequence). This CDR3 is built from 13 residues. J gave up 7 bases and V 5 bases, and 5 bases lay outside the gene matches. In DNA, the CDR3 is TGTGCCAGTAGTGACAGGGTTGGGCAGCCCCAGCATTTT. Translation: CASSDRVGQPQHF.

The chain carries TRBV3-1 (or the pseudogene TRBV3-2) and TRBJ2-1, with a tentative D call TRBD1 (5 bases). The CDR3 covers 12 residues. Germline loops: CDR1 LGHDT, CDR2 YNNKEL (reference sequence). With 6 bases removed from V and 7 bases from J, the gap between germline ends came to 10 bases. CDR3 in DNA: TGTGCCAGCAGTCAAAGGGGTAATGAGCAGTTCTTC. The encoded protein is CASSQRGNEQFF.

With regard to this clone: A read error may explain this, as a much larger clone is one base away. The sample contains more than one DNA sequence encoding this CDR3. CDR3 residues: CASSLQGDTEAFF. The DNA for the CDR3 is TGTGCCAGCAGCTTACAGGGGGACACTGAAGCTTTCTTT. V gene TRBV7-2 combines with J gene TRBJ1-1; 7 nucleotides match TRBD1. From germline, CDR1 is SGHTA and CDR2 FQGNSA. V trimming: 2 bases; J trimming: 3 bases; junction bases outside the gene matches: 0. The CDR3 runs 13 residues.

The rearrangement joins TRBV12-3 or TRBV12-4 to TRBJ2-5; D gene unclear. Trimming took 0 bases from V and 9 from J, leaving 8 bases between them. CDR3 length: 12 residues. CDR3 region: CASSLALRSQYF. The DNA of the CDR3 is TGTGCCAGCAGTTTAGCGCTCAGATCCCAGTACTTC.

This sequence joins TRBV18 and TRBJ2-2; D unclear. V dropped 4 bases and J dropped 7 bases, with 7 bases sitting between them. Germline CDR1 is KGHSH and CDR2 is LQKENI. The CDR3 is 12 amino acids. The CDR3 nucleotides are TGTGCCAGCTCACGCGAAGACGGGGAGCTGTTTTTT. Amino acid sequence: CASSREDGELFF.

The rearrangement uses TRBV2 and TRBJ2-7, with TRBD1 matching 8 bases. The CDR3 has 15 residues. From germline, CDR1 is SNHLY and CDR2 FYNNEI. Germline trimming cut 6 bases from V and 3 bases from J; bases unmatched to any gene: 10. The CDR3 reads CASRAPQGVGYEQYF. The DNA for the CDR3 is TGTGCCAGCAGGGCCCCACAGGGGGTAGGCTACGAGCAGTACTTC.

This chain uses TRBV7-3 with TRBJ2-1; 7 bases align to TRBD2. CDR3 length: 17 amino acids. CDR1 is SGHTA, CDR2 FQGTGA, per germline. Trimming cost V 5 bases and J 0 bases; bases outside gene matches: 10. The CDR3 DNA is TGTGCCAGCAGCCCGACACCGGGGGGAAGCTCCTACAATGAGCAGTTCTTC. As protein: CASSPTPGGSSYNEQFF.

The chain carries TRBV6-1 and TRBJ1-2; 8 positions match TRBD1. The germline gives CDR1 MNHNS, CDR2 SASEGT. The ends lost 0 bases at V and 9 bases at J; junction bases unmatched: 9. CDR3 length equals 15 residues. The CDR3 region is CASSEAVQDRARYTF. In DNA form, the CDR3 reads TGTGCCAGCAGTGAAGCTGTTCAGGACAGGGCTCGCTACACCTTC.